The clone carrying this TCR beta chain was detected ten times or more. Its matching antigen is unknown. This entry comes from a study of T cells in Graves' hyperthyroidism and ophthalmopathy. Notes on the study in general: Researchers report that a 13 V-J model separated ophthalmopathy from stable hyperthyroidism.

Uncontrolled infection, other autoimmune disease, pregnancy and lactation each barred patients from inclusion. The CDR3 is made up of 13 amino acids. The V gene's germline CDR1 is GTSNPN and CDR2 SVGIG (reference sequence). Trimming removed 4 bases from V and 6 bases from J; junction bases left unmatched: 7. Researchers amplified the TCR beta CDR3 regions from RNA transcripts. The HTBI primer set drove a first-round RT-PCR of the TCR CDR3. TCRdb passed the multiplex PCR reads through MiXCR, listing each CDR3 protein once. Counted here are about 290,000 distinct CDR3 sequences, roughly 19% occurring once; the ten biggest clones make up about 35%.

This sequence was found in a man in his fifties with Graves' ophthalmopathy. The V call is TRBV30, the J call TRBJ1-2, with 8 bases that match TRBD1. Specimen: blood. The CDR3 is CAWTPQGGNGYTF. Here the CDR3 DNA reads TGTGCCTGGACCCCACAGGGGGGGAATGGCTACACCTTC.